The 5 T cell receptor beta chains in this list originate from one sample, sequenced in a study of cytomegalovirus exposure and HLA in healthy donors. Vbeta (60) and Jbeta (13) primers were used in the PCR. Data came from immunoSEQ multiplex PCR; TCRdb stores just in-frame clones and leaves some out. The sample records some 200,000 clones, over 60% being singletons. The specimen sequenced was PBMCs. Source of these receptors: a man aged 40-49 years in good health and CMV-seronegative.

About this clone: Other DNA sequences in the same sample also yield this CDR3. J is TRBJ2-1 and V is TRBV5-6; D might be TRBD2 (5 bases). Deletions cut 0 bases from V and 9 bases from J, with 10 bases between. The CDR3 extends over 13 amino acids. From germline, CDR1 is SGHDT and CDR2 YYEEEE. The chain's CDR3 is CASSLVFGVEQFF. The DNA for the CDR3 is TGTGCCAGCAGCTTGGTTTTCGGGGTTGAGCAGTTCTTC.

This sequence joins TRBV5-1 and TRBJ2-7, with TRBD2 identical over 9 bases. Germline values: CDR1 SGHRS, CDR2 YFSETQ. There are 15 residues in the CDR3. Losses at the gene ends were 0 bases for V and 2 bases for J; bases not matched to a gene: 3. The chain's CDR3 is CASSLEAGGPYEQYF. The CDR3 region has the DNA TGCGCCAGCAGCTTGGAGGCGGGGGGGCCCTACGAGCAGTACTTC. The variable domain in full, completed from reference TRBV5-1 and TRBJ2-7, reads KAGVTQTPRYLIKTRGQQVTLSCSPISGHRSVSWYQQTPGQGLQFLFEYFSETQRNKGNFPGRFSGRQFSNSRSEMNVSTLELGDSALYLCASSLEAGGPYEQYFGPGTRLTVT.

The chain employs TRBV18 and TRBJ2-7; the match to TRBD1 covers 7 bases. Germline V gene lookup returns CDR1 KGHSH and CDR2 LQKENI. V lost 5 bases to trimming and J lost 3 bases; unmatched junction nucleotides: 10. The CDR3 extends over 15 amino acids. CDR3 residues: CASSGGPPGGYEQYF. Here the CDR3 DNA reads TGTGCCAGCTCAGGTGGGCCCCCAGGGGGCTACGAGCAGTACTTC. Full variable domain (remainder filled in from reference TRBV18 and TRBJ2-7): NAGVMQNPRHLVRRRGQEARLRCSPMKGHSHVYWYRQLPEEGLKFMVYLQKENIIDESGMPKERFSAEFPKEGPSILRIQQVVRGDSAAYFCASSGGPPGGYEQYFGPGTRLTVT.

CDR3 DNA: TGTGCCAGCATGAAGGACGCGCTCTTTAGGGGTGAGCAGTTCTTC. This encodes CASMKDALFRGEQFF. The V and J genes are TRBV2 and TRBJ2-1; tentatively, D is TRBD1 (5 bases). The V and J ends lost 7 bases and 9 bases respectively, with 22 bases between them. The CDR3 has 15 amino acids. CDR1 and CDR2 from the germline V gene are SNHLY and FYNNEI. Variable domain in full (rest from reference TRBV2 and TRBJ2-1): EPEVTQTPSHQVTQMGQEVILRCVPISNHLYFYWYRQILGQKVEFLVSFYNNEISEKSEIFDDQFSVERPDGSNFTLKIRSTKLEDSAMYFCASMKDALFRGEQFFGPGTRLTVL.

The V call is TRBV7-9, the J call TRBJ2-1, with unresolved D. Looked up from germline, CDR1 is SEHNR and CDR2 is FQNEAQ (reference sequence). Trimming left V 6 bases short and J 4 bases short, with 7 bases between. This CDR3 has 12 residues. CDR3 sequence: CASRPGYNEQFF. The CDR3 DNA follows: TGTGCCAGCAGACCCGGGTACAATGAGCAGTTCTTC.